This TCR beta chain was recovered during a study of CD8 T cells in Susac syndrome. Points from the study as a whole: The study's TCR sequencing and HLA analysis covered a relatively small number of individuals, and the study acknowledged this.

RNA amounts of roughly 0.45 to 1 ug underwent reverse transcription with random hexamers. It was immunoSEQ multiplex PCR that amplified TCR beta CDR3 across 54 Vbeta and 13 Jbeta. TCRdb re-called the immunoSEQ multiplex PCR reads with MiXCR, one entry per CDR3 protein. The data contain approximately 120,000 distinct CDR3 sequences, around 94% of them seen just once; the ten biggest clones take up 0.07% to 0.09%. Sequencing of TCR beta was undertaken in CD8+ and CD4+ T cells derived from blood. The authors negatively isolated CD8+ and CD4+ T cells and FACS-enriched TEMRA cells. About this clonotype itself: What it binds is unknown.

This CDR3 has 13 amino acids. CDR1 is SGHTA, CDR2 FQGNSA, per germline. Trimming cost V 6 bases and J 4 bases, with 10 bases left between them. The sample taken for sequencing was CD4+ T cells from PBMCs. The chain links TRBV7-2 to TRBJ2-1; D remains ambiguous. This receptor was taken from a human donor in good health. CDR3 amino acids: CASRSTQYNEQFF. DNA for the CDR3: TGTGCCAGCAGAAGTACCCAGTACAATGAGCAGTTCTTC.